This T cell receptor (beta chain) was identified during a study of cytomegalovirus exposure and HLA in healthy donors. V gave up 5 bases and J gave up 3 bases; unmatched junction bases: 7. CDR1 is MDHEN and CDR2 is SYDVKM in the germline V gene. This CDR3 has 15 residues. 60 Vbeta and 13 Jbeta primers were used in PCR. Using immunoSEQ multiplex PCR, the repertoire was profiled, and TCRdb retains in-frame clones only, with some absent. Of over 120,000 clones in the sample, 78% were seen once. The chain combines TRBV28 with TRBJ2-7; 10 bases line up with TRBD1. The sequenced material came from PBMCs. The origin of this receptor is a woman aged 18-30 years in good health and CMV-seropositive. The CDR3 region has the DNA TGTGCCAGCAGTGCACACGGGACAGGGGACTACGAGCAGTACTTC. It is translated as CASSAHGTGDYEQYF.